One sample yielded the 21 T cell receptor beta chains listed below, sequenced in a study of cytomegalovirus exposure and HLA in healthy donors. PCR primers comprised 60 Vbeta and 13 Jbeta primers. Produced via immunoSEQ multiplex PCR; TCRdb's table is partial and in-frame only. This sample has roughly 180,000 clones; 85% occur once, and the top ten carry 1%. What was sequenced was PBMCs. These receptors all stem from a boy between 2 and 10 years old in good health and CMV-seronegative.

V usage is TRBV6-1 and J usage is TRBJ2-5, with D perhaps TRBD2 (5 bases). Between the trimmed V and J ends, which lost 2 bases and 4 bases, there was a span of 17 bases. In germline, CDR1 is MNHNS, CDR2 SASEGT. The CDR3 consists of 16 residues. DNA of the CDR3: TGTGCCAGCAGTGAAAAAGGAGGCCGGCTAGGAGAGACCCAGTACTTC. This sequence encodes CASSEKGGRLGETQYF.

The chain is built from TRBV6-1 and TRBJ2-7; 7 bases match TRBD2. This CDR3 comprises 15 residues. The junction had 10 bases not matched to a gene; V was cut back by 4 bases and J by 4 bases. Germline V lookup: CDR1 MNHNS, CDR2 SASEGT. DNA for the CDR3: TGTGCCAGCAGTGTGGGGAGGGGCCGGGCGTACGAGCAGTACTTC. Protein sequence: CASSVGRGRAYEQYF.

This clone was seen a single time. The rearrangement links TRBV28 to TRBJ2-4; 9 bases align to TRBD1. The CDR3 is made up of 16 amino acids. Germline V gene sequence: CDR1 MDHEN, CDR2 SYDVKM. J was trimmed by 1 base and V by 4 bases; bases with no gene match: 5. In DNA form, the CDR3 reads TGTGCCAGCAGTTACAGGGGGCTTCGGGCCAAAAACATTCAGTACTTC. This codes for CASSYRGLRAKNIQYF.

This clone was seen only a few times. This rearrangement joins TRBV5-6 to TRBJ1-4, with unresolved D. V was shortened by 3 bases and J by 0 bases, with 6 bases between the two germline ends. This CDR3 is built from 14 residues. Germline V gene sequence: CDR1 SGHDT, CDR2 YYEEEE. The CDR3 protein is CASSSLATNEKLFF. DNA of the CDR3: TGTGCCAGCAGCTCATTAGCAACTAATGAAAAACTGTTTTTT.

V usage is TRBV18 and J usage is TRBJ1-4; D is unclear. Germline V lookup: CDR1 KGHSH, CDR2 LQKENI. Trimming left V 3 bases short and J 3 bases short, with 8 bases between. This CDR3 has 14 residues. The CDR3 DNA follows: TGTGCCAGCTCACCCGGGGATTCTAATGAAAAACTGTTTTTT. It encodes CASSPGDSNEKLFF.

V and J are TRBV18 and TRBJ2-7; 7 bases agree with TRBD1. The length of the CDR3 is 15 residues. Germline lookup yields CDR1 KGHSH and CDR2 LQKENI. V shed 6 bases and J 5 bases; nucleotides not matched to a gene: 13. This CDR3 reads CASSQGTGDVHEQYF. The CDR3, as DNA: TGTGCCAGCTCCCAGGGCACAGGGGACGTCCACGAGCAGTACTTC.

This chain uses TRBV6-5 with TRBJ2-5; TRBD2 matches 8 bases. The CDR3 loop spans 16 amino acids. The junction had 17 bases not matched to a gene; V was cut back by 4 bases and J by 10 bases. Per the germline V gene, CDR1 is MNHEY and CDR2 is SVGAGI. The CDR3 DNA reads as TGTGCCAGCAGTTCCCCACCGACCGGGGGGGGAAGAGTCCAGTACTTC. This encodes CASSSPPTGGGRVQYF.

This clone was recorded a few times. The chain recombines TRBV11-2 with TRBJ2-5; possible D gene TRBD1, 6 bases. Deletions cut 5 bases from V and 5 bases from J, with 18 bases between. CDR1 SGHAT and CDR2 FQNNGV come from the germline V gene. The CDR3 covers 15 residues. CDR3 DNA sequence: TGTGCCAGCAGCCCCCGCGAGGGGGTGCGGGAGACCCAGTACTTC. This translates into CASSPREGVRETQYF.

The chain has TRBV20-1 and TRBJ2-3; D not resolved. The CDR3 is made up of 11 amino acids. The V gene lost 6 bases and the J gene lost 5 bases, with 9 bases spanning the gap. Germline loops: CDR1 DFQATT, CDR2 SNEGSKA (reference sequence). In nucleotides, the CDR3 is TGCAGTGCCCGGAGTGGAGATACGCAGTATTTT. It translates to CSARSGDTQYF.

For this clone: A read error may produce the germline difference seen at one junction end. This chain connects TRBV7-9 to TRBJ1-5, with D maybe TRBD1 (5 bases). In germline, CDR1 is SEHNR, CDR2 FQNEAQ (reference sequence). This CDR3 has 11 residues. CDR3 sequence reads: CSSSLGGDQHF. In nucleotides, the CDR3 is TGTTCCAGCAGCCTCGGGGGAGACCAGCATTTT.

This sequence joins TRBV11-2 and TRBJ2-5; the match to TRBD2 covers 12 bases. The CDR3 contains 16 residues. Germline-derived CDR1 and CDR2 are SGHAT and FQNNGV. Trimming cost V 0 bases and J 5 bases; bases outside gene matches: 4. As DNA, the CDR3 is TGTGCCAGCAGCTTAGATCTCCTAGCGGGGGGGGAGACCCAGTACTTC. Translated: CASSLDLLAGGETQYF.

To note about this clone: Germline and junction disagree at one end, which may indicate a read error. V and J are TRBV4-1 and TRBJ1-2; 11 bases match TRBD1. Germline loops: CDR1 MGHRA, CDR2 YSYEKL. This CDR3 has 20 amino acids. This CDR3 reads CANSQEEGTGGFGALYGYTF. CDR3 sequence (DNA): TGCGCCAACAGCCAAGAAGAGGGGACAGGGGGTTTTGGAGCCCTCTATGGCTACACCTTC.

In its sample, this clone was seen a few times. The chain links TRBV5-1 to TRBJ1-2, with 10 bases that match TRBD1. Germline trimming cut 4 bases from V and 3 bases from J; bases unmatched to any gene: 3. The CDR3 contains 14 residues. The V gene's germline CDR1 is SGHRS and CDR2 YFSETQ. The CDR3 reads CASSEDRGDYGYTF. The CDR3, as DNA: TGCGCCAGCAGCGAGGACAGGGGGGACTATGGCTACACCTTC.

The sample holds one count of this clone. This chain links TRBV19 with TRBJ1-1, with 9 positions matching TRBD1. This CDR3 has 16 residues. V shed 3 bases, J shed 3 bases, and the junction held 8 bases outside the gene matches. Per the germline V gene, CDR1 is LNHDA and CDR2 is SQIVND (reference sequence). The CDR3 loop reads CASSILTGGRDTEAFF. In nucleotides, the CDR3 is TGTGCCAGTAGTATCCTAACAGGGGGCAGGGACACTGAAGCTTTCTTT. The whole variable domain, filled in from reference TRBV19 and TRBJ1-1, reads DGGITQSPKYLFRKEGQNVTLSCEQNLNHDAMYWYRQDPGQGLRLIYYSQIVNDFQKGDIAEGYSVSREKKESFPLTVTSAQKNPTAFYLCASSILTGGRDTEAFFGQGTRLTVV.

The chain links TRBV15 to TRBJ2-7; perhaps TRBD2 as D (5 bases). V was cut by 3 bases and J by 0 bases, with 15 bases left in between. Germline assignment: CDR1 LNHNV and CDR2 YYDKDF (reference sequence). CDR3 length equals 16 residues. The CDR3 DNA is TGTGCCACCAGCAGCACCCGGGGTAGAAGCTCCTACGAGCAGTACGTC. This translates into CATSSTRGRSSYEQYV.

The chain uses TRBV27 and TRBJ2-7; D remains ambiguous. Trimming took off 3 bases at V and 6 bases at J, with 12 bases between the two ends. Germline loops: CDR1 MNHEY, CDR2 SMNVEV (reference sequence). This CDR3 region has 13 residues. The CDR3 spells CASSLIFPGEQYF. Written as DNA, the CDR3 is TGTGCCAGCAGTTTGATCTTTCCGGGCGAGCAGTACTTC.

The rearrangement uses TRBV28 and TRBJ1-5, with TRBD1 matching over 9 bases. Trimming removed 0 bases from V and 2 bases from J; junction bases left unmatched: 2. There are 16 residues in the CDR3. In germline, CDR1 is MDHEN, CDR2 SYDVKM. CDR3 DNA sequence: TGTGCCAGCAGTTTATGGACAGGGGGAGGCAATCAGCCCCAGCATTTT. It is translated as CASSLWTGGGNQPQHF.

This chain connects TRBV7-9 to TRBJ2-3, with 9 positions matching TRBD1. V shed 1 base and J 2 bases; nucleotides not matched to a gene: 1. Germline lookup yields CDR1 SEHNR and CDR2 FQNEAQ (reference sequence). The CDR3 totals 15 residues. The CDR3: CASSLGDRDTDTQYF. The CDR3 DNA reads TGTGCCAGCAGCTTAGGGGACAGGGACACAGATACGCAGTATTTT.

Concerning this clone itself: This CDR3 is also generated by other DNA sequences in the sample. The chain combines TRBV5-1 with TRBJ1-1; D may be TRBD1 (6 bases). This CDR3 comprises 13 residues. Germline CDR1 is SGHRS and CDR2 is YFSETQ. V shed 1 base and J shed 11 bases, with 15 bases lying between them. The CDR3 region has the DNA TGCGCCAGCAGCTTGCGCCAGGACAGTGAGGCTTTCTTT. Residues: CASSLRQDSEAFF.

This clone was seen a few times. This chain links TRBV2 with TRBJ1-2, with 7 bases lining up with TRBD1. Germline V gene sequence: CDR1 SNHLY, CDR2 FYNNEI. The CDR3 totals 13 residues. V trimming: 6 bases; J trimming: 4 bases; junction bases outside the gene matches: 5. The CDR3 is CASRLGTAYGYTF. CDR3 DNA sequence: TGTGCCAGCAGACTCGGGACAGCCTATGGCTACACCTTC.

This clone came up a few times. V is TRBV10-3 and J is TRBJ1-2, with TRBD1 matching over 8 bases. Losses at the gene ends were 0 bases for V and 2 bases for J; bases not matched to a gene: 2. CDR1 ENHRY and CDR2 SYGVKD come from the germline V gene. This CDR3 is 15 amino acids long. The CDR3 DNA follows: TGTGCCATCAGTGAGTCCCGGACAGGGAACTATGGCTACACCTTC. Protein: CAISESRTGNYGYTF.